The 21 T cell receptor beta chains in this list originate from one sample, sequenced in a study of blood T cells in healthy people across ages. A second PCR, run for about 7 to 11 cycles, used a sample-barcoded 5' primer plus a J-beta primer mix. TCRdb processed the 5' RACE reads anew with MiXCR; each CDR3 protein has one entry. The sample has more than 1,000,000 distinct CDR3 sequences, approximately 25% seen once. This same sample was also taken into another study, of T cells of mothers and their children.

Material: blood. The receptors here all came from a girl aged 2 to 9 in good health.

The J gene is TRBJ2-7, the V gene TRBV7-2; no reliable D call. V was shortened by 4 bases and J by 6 bases, with 13 bases between the two germline ends. This CDR3 region has 13 residues. Germline V lookup: CDR1 SGHTA, CDR2 FQGNSA. This CDR3 is CASSSGLGLEQYF. Here the CDR3 DNA reads TGTGCCAGCAGCTCTGGGCTCGGGCTCGAGCAGTACTTC.

This clonotype was detected only once. The CDR3 sequence is CASTIGYRHSTDTQYF. In DNA form, the CDR3 reads TGTGCCAGCACCATTGGGTACAGACATAGCACAGATACGCAGTATTTT. The rearrangement uses TRBV7-8 and TRBJ2-3; no reliable D call. Germline V gene lookup returns CDR1 SGHVS and CDR2 FQNEAQ. CDR3 length: 16 residues. V was clipped by 7 bases and J by 0 bases, with 17 bases between them. Full variable domain (remainder filled in from reference TRBV7-8 and TRBJ2-3): GAGVSQSPRYKVAKRGQDVALRCDPISGHVSLFWYQQALGQGPEFLTYFQNEAQLDKSGLPSDRFFAERPEGSVSTLKIQRTQQEDSAVYLCASTIGYRHSTDTQYFGPGTRLTVL.

The genes are TRBV6-1 and TRBJ1-3, with a possible D match to TRBD1 (6 bases). The CDR3 spans 13 residues. Germline V CDR1 and CDR2: MNHNS, SASEGT. V lost 5 bases, J lost 7 bases, and 12 bases lay in between. The CDR3 reads CASSPGQQNTIYF. For the CDR3, the DNA is TGTGCCAGCAGTCCAGGACAGCAGAACACCATATATTTT.

Here the CDR3 reads CASSYVAPVSDTQYF. The CDR3 DNA is TGTGCCAGCAGTTACGTGGCCCCCGTGTCAGATACGCAGTATTTT. V gene TRBV6-6 combines with J gene TRBJ2-3; D remains unclear. V lost 2 bases to trimming and J lost 4 bases, with 13 bases between them. The germline gives CDR1 MNHNY, CDR2 SVGAGI (reference sequence). This CDR3 has 15 amino acids.

The chain recombines TRBV12-3 or TRBV12-4 with TRBJ2-5; 8 nucleotides align to TRBD2. The end of the DNA is better explained by TRBJ2-7, so the J call may be wrong. The CDR3 is made up of 14 amino acids. CDR3 nucleotide sequence: TGTGCCAGCACCAGTACTAGCGGCACCTACGAGCAGTACTTC. Residues: CASTSTSGTYEQYF.

This chain links TRBV7-2 with TRBJ1-4, with D possibly matching TRBD1 (5 bases). This CDR3 has 16 residues. CDR1 SGHTA and CDR2 FQGNSA come from the germline V gene. Trimming shortened V by 5 bases and J by 8 bases, and 21 bases separated the two germline ends. The CDR3 DNA sequence: TGTGCCAGCAGCCCCCGTCCCGGGGCAGCCGGCGAAAAACTGTTTTTT. Amino acid sequence: CASSPRPGAAGEKLFF.

This clonotype has a handful of counts. CDR3 sequence (DNA): TGTGCCAGCAGTTACTTGGCGAGTGAAGAGACCCAGTACTTC. Translation: CASSYLASEETQYF. The chain is built from TRBV6-2 or TRBV6-3 and TRBJ2-5; D is unclear. V was clipped by 1 base and J by 3 bases, with 9 bases between them. Germline lookup yields CDR1 MNHEY and CDR2 SVGEGT. This CDR3 is built from 14 residues.

V is TRBV20-1 and J is TRBJ2-1; D tentatively reads TRBD1 or TRBD2 (6 bases each). The V and J ends lost 6 bases and 4 bases respectively, with 16 bases between them. The CDR3 covers 14 residues. Germline V gene sequence: CDR1 DFQATT, CDR2 SNEGSKA (reference sequence). CDR3 sequence reads: CSAPTRGAYNEQFF. In nucleotides, the CDR3 is TGCAGTGCCCCCACAAGGGGGGCTTACAATGAGCAGTTCTTC.

This clonotype has a handful of counts. The chain couples TRBV7-8 to TRBJ2-6; D might be TRBD1 (6 bases). Germline CDR1 is SGHVS and CDR2 is FQNEAQ. This CDR3 region has 17 residues. V dropped 2 bases and J dropped 0 bases, with 11 bases sitting between them. The CDR3 DNA reads TGTGCCAGCAGCTTACTTGGGACATCCTCTGGGGCCAACGTCCTGACTTTC. Its translation is CASSLLGTSSGANVLTF.

J is TRBJ1-6 and V is TRBV10-3; D uncertain. The CDR3 runs 13 residues. Trimming stripped 4 bases from V and 10 bases from J, with 11 bases between. The germline gives CDR1 ENHRY, CDR2 SYGVKD. CDR3 sequence: CAISVAARSPLHF. The DNA of the CDR3 is TGTGCCATCAGTGTGGCAGCCAGGTCACCCCTCCACTTT.

This clonotype has a count of ten or more. The V and J genes are TRBV20-1 and TRBJ2-3; 13 bases match TRBD2. In germline, CDR1 is DFQATT, CDR2 SNEGSKA (reference sequence). There are 17 residues in the CDR3. Trimming at V came to 4 bases and at J to 5 bases, leaving 12 bases not matched to a gene. CDR3 region: CSATAWTSGSSGDTQYF. DNA of the CDR3: TGCAGTGCTACCGCATGGACTAGCGGGAGCTCTGGAGATACGCAGTATTTT.

The J gene is TRBJ2-1, the V gene TRBV27; D gene unclear. Trimming pared 8 bases from V and 4 bases from J, leaving 12 bases between. CDR3 length: 13 amino acids. Germline-derived CDR1 and CDR2 are MNHEY and SMNVEV (reference sequence). The CDR3 reads CASRALGYNEQFF. DNA of the CDR3: TGTGCCAGCCGGGCCCTAGGGTACAATGAGCAGTTCTTC.

This clonotype appeared many times. This chain links TRBV15 with TRBJ1-1, with D unclear. CDR1 is LNHNV, CDR2 YYDKDF, per germline (reference sequence). V dropped 0 bases and J dropped 6 bases, with 8 bases sitting between them. The CDR3 extends over 13 amino acids. CDR3 sequence reads: CATSRDRRAEAFF. The CDR3 DNA is TGTGCCACCAGCAGAGATCGAAGGGCTGAAGCTTTCTTT.

The chain has TRBV20-1 and TRBJ1-4, with TRBD1 as a possible D gene (5 bases). The CDR3 has 15 residues. Trimming took off 5 bases at V and 0 bases at J, with 13 bases between the two ends. CDR1 is DFQATT and CDR2 is SNEGSKA in the germline V gene (reference sequence). Here the CDR3 DNA reads TGCAGTGCTCCGACTCTGACAGCAACTAATGAAAAACTGTTTTTT. Translated, it gives CSAPTLTATNEKLFF.

The rearrangement links TRBV12-3 or TRBV12-4 to TRBJ1-6; possibly TRBD1 for D (5 bases). V was clipped by 5 bases and J by 5 bases, with 10 bases between them. There are 14 residues in the CDR3. In nucleotides, the CDR3 is TGTGCCAGCAGTCGGACAAATAATAATTCACCCCTCCACTTT. This codes for CASSRTNNNSPLHF.

Regarding this clonotype: Germline and junction disagree at one end, which may indicate a read error. This rearrangement joins TRBV19 to TRBJ2-7; 12 positions agree with TRBD2. The CDR3 extends over 16 amino acids. Germline CDR1 LNHDA, CDR2 SQIVND (reference sequence). This CDR3 is CPSSDPGTSGLDEQYF. The DNA of the CDR3 is TGTCCCAGTAGTGACCCCGGGACTAGCGGGCTTGACGAGCAGTACTTC.

This clonotype has just a few counts. J is TRBJ2-3 and V is TRBV12-3 or TRBV12-4; 8 nucleotides line up with TRBD2. The CDR3 totals 17 residues. V was clipped by 5 bases and J by 2 bases; unmatched bases: 12. In DNA, the CDR3 is TGTGCCAGCAGTCTCCTGGGTGTCGGGGGGGCCACAGATACGCAGTATTTT. Amino acid sequence: CASSLLGVGGATDTQYF.

This clonotype was detected a few times. The chain is built from TRBV7-9 and TRBJ2-7, with TRBD1 matching over 12 bases. The DNA end is a closer match to TRBJ2-1, so the J assignment may be wrong. The germline CDR1 and CDR2 sequences are SEHNR and FQNEAQ (reference sequence). CDR3 length: 19 residues. The CDR3 reads CASSLPQTRGQGAGDEQFF. CDR3 in DNA: TGTGCCAGCAGCTTACCGCAAACCAGGGGACAGGGGGCTGGAGATGAGCAGTTCTTC.

The J gene is TRBJ2-3, the V gene TRBV7-9; 10 bases match TRBD2. J was trimmed by 2 bases and V by 6 bases; bases with no gene match: 8. The V gene's germline CDR1 is SEHNR and CDR2 FQNEAQ (reference sequence). This CDR3 contains 16 residues. This CDR3 is CASSTPAGGPTDTQYF. CDR3 nucleotide sequence: TGTGCCAGCAGTACTCCAGCGGGAGGGCCCACAGATACGCAGTATTTT.

This clonotype was picked up a small number of times. The chain combines TRBV4-3 with TRBJ1-6; D is ambiguous. The CDR3 spans 14 residues. V gave up 1 base and J gave up 10 bases, with 11 bases separating them. Per germline, CDR1 LGHNA and CDR2 YSLEER. In DNA form, the CDR3 reads TGCGCCAGCAGCCAAGGGTTCATCGGGTCACCCCTCCACTTT. This sequence encodes CASSQGFIGSPLHF.

The V and J genes are TRBV24-1 and TRBJ2-1, with TRBD2 matching over 7 bases. The CDR3 totals 14 residues. Germline lookup yields CDR1 KGHDR and CDR2 SFDVKD. Losses at the gene ends were 6 bases for V and 9 bases for J; bases not matched to a gene: 10. The CDR3 loop reads CATSSRLAVSEQFF. CDR3 DNA: TGTGCCACCAGTTCTAGACTAGCAGTCAGTGAGCAGTTCTTC.